This T cell receptor (beta chain) was documented in a study of T-cell memory formation after mild COVID-19. Whole-study results and caveats: Later expanders leaned toward CD4+, whereas clones contracting from day 15 to 85 were balanced CD4/CD8.

From 5'RACE with constant-segment primers came TCR alpha and TCR beta cDNA libraries that carried sample barcodes and UMIs. A single record per CDR3 protein comes from TCRdb applying MiXCR to the 5' RACE reads. Here the sample spans 280,000 or so distinct CDR3 sequences, 7.5% to 9.5% being singletons. This clonotype was found a few times. Its antigen is still unknown. The TCR originated in a man aged 18 to 29 who had mild COVID-19 (a few samples of this study predate the infection). Cell type and time point are not known. The sequencing sample was made of PBMCs or a T cell subset sorted from them (not recorded which).

CDR3 loop: CASTAIREIETQYF. CDR3 in DNA: TGTGCCAGCACGGCGATTAGGGAAATAGAGACCCAGTACTTC. The V gene is TRBV6-5, the J gene TRBJ2-5; D is unresolved. Trimming left V 7 bases short and J 4 bases short, with 16 bases between. The CDR3 has 14 amino acids. In germline, CDR1 is MNHEY, CDR2 SVGAGI.